This T cell receptor (beta chain) is from a study of shared clonotypes between healthy human individuals. Replicate PCRs from sorted subsets contained roughly 200 ng DNA, which is around 29,000 T cell genomes. Here immunoSEQ multiplex PCR was the method, and the copy in TCRdb shows in-frame clones only, minus some. Of more than 2,000,000 clones listed, more than 85% are singletons. The CDR3 has 14 amino acids. Germline CDR1 and CDR2: SGHKS and YYEKEE (reference sequence). V lost 5 bases to trimming and J lost 10 bases; unmatched junction nucleotides: 8. The V and J genes are TRBV5-5 and TRBJ1-4; 10 bases map to TRBD1. The sequence was obtained from a man aged 18 to 35 in good health. Some clones in this sample may be carry-over from other donors' samples. The material sequenced was naive CD4+ T cells from PBMCs. Subset indicated: CD45RA+ positively selected. DNA of the CDR3: TGTGCCAGCAGACCCGGGACAGGGGAAGGAAAACTGTTTTTT. Residues: CASRPGTGEGKLFF.